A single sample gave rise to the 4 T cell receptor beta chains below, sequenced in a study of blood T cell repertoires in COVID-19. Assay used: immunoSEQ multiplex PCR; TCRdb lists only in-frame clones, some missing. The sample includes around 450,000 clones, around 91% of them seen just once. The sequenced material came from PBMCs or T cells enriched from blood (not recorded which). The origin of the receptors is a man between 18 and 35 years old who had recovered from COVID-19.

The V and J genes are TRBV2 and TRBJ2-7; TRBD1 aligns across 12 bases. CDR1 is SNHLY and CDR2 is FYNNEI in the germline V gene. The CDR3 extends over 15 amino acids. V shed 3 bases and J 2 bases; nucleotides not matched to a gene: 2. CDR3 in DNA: TGTGCCAGCAGTGAGGGACAGGGGGCCACCTACGAGCAGTACTTC. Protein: CASSEGQGATYEQYF.

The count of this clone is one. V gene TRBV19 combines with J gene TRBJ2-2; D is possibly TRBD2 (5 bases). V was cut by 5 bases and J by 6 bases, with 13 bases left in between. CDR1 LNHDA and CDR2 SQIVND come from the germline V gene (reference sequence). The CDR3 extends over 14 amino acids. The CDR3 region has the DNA TGTGCCAGTAGTTTCGGGGTCGGGGCCGGGGAGCTGTTTTTT. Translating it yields CASSFGVGAGELFF.

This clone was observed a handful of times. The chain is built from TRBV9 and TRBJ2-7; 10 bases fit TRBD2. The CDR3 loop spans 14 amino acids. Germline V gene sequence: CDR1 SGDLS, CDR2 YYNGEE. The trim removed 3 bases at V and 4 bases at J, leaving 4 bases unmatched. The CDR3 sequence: CASSAGTSDYEQYF. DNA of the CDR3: TGTGCCAGCAGCGCCGGGACTAGCGATTACGAGCAGTACTTC. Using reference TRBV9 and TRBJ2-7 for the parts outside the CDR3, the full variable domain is DSGVTQTPKHLITATGQRVTLRCSPRSGDLSVYWYQQSLDQGLQFLIQYYNGEERAKGNILERFSAQQFPDLHSELNLSSLELGDSALYFCASSAGTSDYEQYFGPGTRLTVT.

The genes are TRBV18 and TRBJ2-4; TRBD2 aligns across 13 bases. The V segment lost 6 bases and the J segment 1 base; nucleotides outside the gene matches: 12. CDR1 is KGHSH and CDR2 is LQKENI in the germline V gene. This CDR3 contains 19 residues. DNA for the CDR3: TGTGCCAGCTCCCCTCCACTAGCGGGAGGGCCGACGGCCAAAAACATTCAGTACTTC. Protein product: CASSPPLAGGPTAKNIQYF.